This T cell receptor (beta chain) was captured by sequencing in a study of blood T cell repertoires in COVID-19. Study as a whole: In each case, the material was cDNA or gDNA derived from T cells, B-cell-depleted T cells, or PBMCs.

Participants' reported clinical history set cohort assignment. V lost 10 bases to trimming and J lost 7 bases; unmatched junction nucleotides: 15. Per the germline V gene, CDR1 is SGHDT and CDR2 is YYEEEE. CDR3 length: 15 amino acids. Sequenced by immunoSEQ multiplex PCR; TCRdb stores in-frame clones only, minus some. The data show under 300,000 clones, more than 70% seen once. This receptor was obtained from a woman aged 35 to 49 with acute COVID-19. Sequencing was done on a sample of PBMCs or T cells enriched from blood (not recorded which). V usage is TRBV5-6 and J usage is TRBJ1-1, with 11 bases identical to TRBD1. In DNA, the CDR3 is TGTGCCGCAATTGGACAGGGGGCCATTTATCTTGAAGCTTTCTTT. Its translation: CAAIGQGAIYLEAFF. The entire variable domain, with the rest obtained from reference TRBV5-6 and TRBJ1-1, is as follows: DAGVTQSPTHLIKTRGQQVTLRCSPKSGHDTVSWYQQALGQGPQFIFQYYEEEERQRGNFPDRFSGHQFPNYSSELNVNALLLGDSALYLCAAIGQGAIYLEAFFGQGTRLTVV.